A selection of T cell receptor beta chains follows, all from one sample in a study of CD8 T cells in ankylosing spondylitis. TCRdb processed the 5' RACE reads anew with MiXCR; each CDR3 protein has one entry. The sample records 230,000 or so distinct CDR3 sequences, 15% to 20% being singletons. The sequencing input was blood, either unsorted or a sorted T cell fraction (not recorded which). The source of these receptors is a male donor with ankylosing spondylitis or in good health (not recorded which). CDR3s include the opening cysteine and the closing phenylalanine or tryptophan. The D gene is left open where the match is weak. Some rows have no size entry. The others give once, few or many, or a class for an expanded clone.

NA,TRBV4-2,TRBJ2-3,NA,TGTGCCAGCAGCCAAGATTGGGACCGCTTCAGTACAGATACGCAGTATTTT,CASSQDWDRFSTDTQYF
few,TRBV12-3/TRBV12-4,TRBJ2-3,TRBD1,TGTGCCAGCAGGCGACAGGGGTTGAAAACAGATACGCAGTATTTT,CASRRQGLKTDTQYF
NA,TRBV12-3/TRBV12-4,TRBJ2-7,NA,TGTGCCAGCAGTCCGACAGGCGGCGAAGGCTACGAGCAGTACTTC,CASSPTGGEGYEQYF
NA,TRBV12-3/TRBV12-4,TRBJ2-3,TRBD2,TGTGCCAGCAGTTTCCCCGCTAGCGGGAGACCCACAGATACGCAGTATTTT,CASSFPASGRPTDTQYF
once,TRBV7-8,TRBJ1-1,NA,TGTGCCAGCAGCTCCGAACTAGGGACGTTGAACACTGAAGCTTTCTTT,CASSSELGTLNTEAFF
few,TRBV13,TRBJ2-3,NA,TGTGCCAGCAGCTTAGAGTTGGGAGGTACTACCACAGATACGCAGTATTTT,CASSLELGGTTTDTQYF
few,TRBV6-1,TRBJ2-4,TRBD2,TGTGCCGGGGCGGGAGACCCAGCCAAAAACATTCAGTACTTC,CAGAGDPAKNIQYF
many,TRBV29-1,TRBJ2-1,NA,TGCAGCGTTGGCGGTCTCTCCTACAATGAGCAGTTCTTC,CSVGGLSYNEQFF
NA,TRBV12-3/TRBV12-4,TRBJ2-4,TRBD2,TGTGCCAGCATGGGACTAGCGGGTTGGTCCAAAAACATTCAGTACTTC,CASMGLAGWSKNIQYF
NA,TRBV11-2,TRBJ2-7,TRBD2,TGTGCCAGCAGCTCGATCCCTAGCGGAGGACTTTACGAGCAGTACTTC,CASSSIPSGGLYEQYF